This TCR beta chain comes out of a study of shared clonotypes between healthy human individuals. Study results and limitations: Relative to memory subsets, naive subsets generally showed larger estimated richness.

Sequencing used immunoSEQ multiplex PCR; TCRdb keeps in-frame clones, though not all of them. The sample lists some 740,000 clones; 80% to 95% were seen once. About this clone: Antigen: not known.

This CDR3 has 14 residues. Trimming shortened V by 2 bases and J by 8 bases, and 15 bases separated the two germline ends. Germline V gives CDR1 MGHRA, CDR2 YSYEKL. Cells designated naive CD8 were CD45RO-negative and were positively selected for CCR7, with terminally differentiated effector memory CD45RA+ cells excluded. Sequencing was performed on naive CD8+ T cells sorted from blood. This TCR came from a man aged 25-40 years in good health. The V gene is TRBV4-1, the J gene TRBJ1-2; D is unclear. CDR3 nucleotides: TGCGCCAGCAGCCAAATTGGCCAAGCAGCCGGCTACACCTTC. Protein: CASSQIGQAAGYTF.